Below are 21 T cell receptor beta chains sequenced from a single sample in a study of T cell repertoires in cytomegalovirus infection. TCRdb passed the reads through MiXCR, listing each CDR3 protein once. Among 450,000 to 650,000 distinct CDR3 sequences listed, almost 40% were seen once. Antigens of these TCRs are unknown. The sample consisted of cultured PBMCs, taken from culture after CMV antigen stimulation. These receptors originate from a human donor in good health (CMV status not recorded). Some clones in this sample may be carry-over from other donors' samples.

This clonotype was detected a few times. The chain links TRBV7-8 to TRBJ2-3; TRBD2 agrees at 7 bases. The CDR3 totals 15 residues. V dropped 3 bases and J dropped 1; count of bases not matched to a gene: 4. Germline assignment: CDR1 SGHVS and CDR2 FQNEAQ. CDR3 DNA sequence: TGTGCCAGCAGCTTTACTAGCGCAGGCACAGATACGCAGTATTTT. Amino acids: CASSFTSAGTDTQYF.

The table lists this clonotype with a count of one. This chain links TRBV15 with TRBJ2-7, with a possible D match to TRBD2 (6 bases). Germline values: CDR1 LNHNV, CDR2 YYDKDF (reference sequence). The length of the CDR3 is 17 residues. The germline V and J ends were trimmed by 0 bases and 9 bases, with 24 bases remaining between them. CDR3 DNA sequence: TGTGCCACCAGCAGAGATCCCTACAGGAGGGCCTATCTCGGGCAGTACTTC. Amino acid sequence: CATSRDPYRRAYLGQYF.

The gene calls are TRBV7-9 and TRBJ1-5; 7 bases are a match to TRBD1. J gave up 6 bases and V 5 bases, and 1 base lay outside the gene matches. The length of the CDR3 is 12 residues. Germline lookup yields CDR1 SEHNR and CDR2 FQNEAQ (reference sequence). CDR3 sequence (DNA): TGTGCCAGCAGCACAGGGGTTCAGCCCCAGCATTTT. It codes for CASSTGVQPQHF.

The chain has TRBV4-1 and TRBJ2-3; possible D gene TRBD2, 5 bases. The germline V gene encodes CDR1 MGHRA and CDR2 YSYEKL. Trimming removed 1 base from V and 2 bases from J, with 13 bases in between. The CDR3 has 16 residues. The CDR3 DNA reads as TGCGCCAGCAGCCAAGTATACGGCGGGTCCACAGATACGCAGTATTTT. Amino acids: CASSQVYGGSTDTQYF.

The chain couples TRBV20-1 to TRBJ2-2; 14 positions agree with TRBD2. Germline CDR1 is DFQATT and CDR2 is SNEGSKA (reference sequence). The CDR3 loop spans 19 amino acids. Germline trimming cut 2 bases from V and 0 bases from J; bases unmatched to any gene: 8. The CDR3 sequence is CSARKGLAGGTANTGELFF. In DNA, the CDR3 is TGCAGTGCTAGAAAAGGACTAGCGGGGGGAACAGCGAACACCGGGGAGCTGTTTTTT.

This clonotype was counted a single time. The chain combines TRBV20-1 with TRBJ1-1, with D perhaps TRBD1 (5 bases). Per germline, CDR1 DFQATT and CDR2 SNEGSKA (reference sequence). Between the trimmed V and J ends, which lost 2 bases and 5 bases, there was a span of 18 bases. This CDR3 has 15 amino acids. CDR3: CSARPFTGGRTEAFF. Written as DNA, the CDR3 is TGCAGTGCTAGACCCTTTACTGGGGGACGGACTGAAGCTTTCTTT.

This chain connects TRBV12-3 or TRBV12-4 to TRBJ2-1; the D gene is possibly TRBD2 (6 bases). Deletions cut 3 bases from V and 4 bases from J, with 13 bases between. The CDR3 length is 15 residues. The chain's CDR3 is CASSFFAGGYNEQFF. In nucleotides, the CDR3 is TGTGCCAGCAGTTTTTTCGCCGGGGGATACAATGAGCAGTTCTTC.

This sequence joins TRBV20-1 and TRBJ2-4; D may be TRBD1 (5 bases). Trimming shortened V by 4 bases and J by 0 bases, and 16 bases separated the two germline ends. This CDR3 is built from 16 residues. The V gene's germline CDR1 is DFQATT and CDR2 SNEGSKA (reference sequence). The CDR3 region is CSAKQATERAKNIQYF. The CDR3 region has the DNA TGCAGTGCTAAACAAGCGACAGAACGAGCCAAAAACATTCAGTACTTC.

V gene TRBV5-4 combines with J gene TRBJ1-4, with TRBD1 as a possible D gene (5 bases). The CDR3 is 16 residues long. V was cut by 0 bases and J by 1 base, with 10 bases left in between. CDR1 and CDR2 (germline): SGHNT, YYREEE (reference sequence). Written as DNA, the CDR3 is TGTGCCAGCAGCTTGGCGGCGGGGGTAACTAATGAAAAACTGTTTTTT. Its protein product is CASSLAAGVTNEKLFF.

There are a few counts of this clonotype. This chain connects TRBV7-6 to TRBJ2-7; 8 positions match TRBD1. The germline V gene has CDR1 SGHVS and CDR2 FNYEAQ. J was trimmed by 6 bases and V by 1 base; bases with no gene match: 5. CDR3 size: 14 residues. The CDR3 loop reads CASSLGQGPTEQYF. CDR3 nucleotides: TGTGCCAGCAGCTTAGGACAGGGGCCTACCGAGCAGTACTTC.

This chain connects TRBV7-9 to TRBJ1-2; TRBD1 matches 7 bases. The V segment lost 5 bases and the J segment 0 bases; nucleotides outside the gene matches: 12. The CDR3 totals 17 residues. Germline lookup yields CDR1 SEHNR and CDR2 FQNEAQ (reference sequence). The CDR3 protein is CASSPTGGGETNYGYTF. The CDR3 DNA reads TGTGCCAGCAGCCCCACGGGAGGGGGCGAGACTAACTATGGCTACACCTTC.

This clonotype was counted only a few times. The chain links TRBV7-2 to TRBJ2-4, with D possibly being TRBD2 (5 bases). Germline V gene sequence: CDR1 SGHTA, CDR2 FQGNSA. The CDR3 covers 14 residues. V shed 0 bases and J shed 9 bases, with 12 bases lying between them. CDR3 loop: CASSLAGVISIQYF. The CDR3 DNA follows: TGTGCCAGCAGCTTAGCCGGGGTAATAAGCATTCAGTACTTC. The entire variable domain, with the rest obtained from reference TRBV7-2 and TRBJ2-4, is as follows: GAGVSQSPSNKVTEKGKDVELRCDPISGHTALYWYRQSLGQGLEFLIYFQGNSAPDKSGLPSDRFSAERTGGSVSTLTIQRTQQEDSAVYLCASSLAGVISIQYFGAGTRLSVL.

This clonotype was detected only a few times. This chain joins TRBV7-6 and TRBJ1-6; D perhaps matches TRBD1 (5 bases). Germline values: CDR1 SGHVS, CDR2 FNYEAQ. The CDR3 sequence is 14 residues long. The V end lost 3 bases, the J end lost 9 bases, and 12 bases lay between the germline ends. The DNA for the CDR3 is TGTGCCAGCAGCTTTGGGGGTGTAGGTTCACCCCTCCACTTT. Protein sequence: CASSFGGVGSPLHF.

The V gene is TRBV7-4, the J gene TRBJ1-3, with D maybe TRBD1 (6 bases). CDR1 and CDR2 from the germline V gene are SGHVT and SQSDAQ. V lost 5 bases and J 0 bases, leaving 14 bases between the germline ends. The CDR3 contains 16 residues. The CDR3 sequence is CASSPRRTASGNTIYF. DNA for the CDR3: TGTGCCAGCAGCCCGCGGAGGACAGCCTCTGGAAACACCATATATTTT.

This clonotype was detected a few times. The genes are TRBV28 and TRBJ2-6; D is perhaps TRBD1 (5 bases). Germline CDR1 MDHEN, CDR2 SYDVKM. The CDR3 is made up of 17 amino acids. V shed 1 base and J shed 3 bases, with 13 bases lying between them. DNA for the CDR3: TGTGCCAGCAGTTTATTGGCAGGGCCAAATGGGGCCAACGTCCTGACTTTC. This sequence encodes CASSLLAGPNGANVLTF.

V gene TRBV7-6 combines with J gene TRBJ2-7, with a tentative D call TRBD1 (5 bases). The CDR3 contains 14 residues. The V end was cut by 5 bases, the J end by 4 bases, with 15 bases between. Looked up from germline, CDR1 is SGHVS and CDR2 is FNYEAQ. CDR3 DNA: TGTGCCAGCAGCCTATTGGGGCCCGGGTACGAGCAGTACTTC. Amino acid sequence: CASSLLGPGYEQYF.

The V gene is TRBV7-9, the J gene TRBJ2-1; 7 nucleotides agree with TRBD2. This CDR3 has 13 amino acids. In germline, CDR1 is SEHNR, CDR2 FQNEAQ (reference sequence). J was trimmed by 9 bases and V by 5 bases; bases with no gene match: 7. CDR3 region: CASSPGGISEQFF. The DNA of the CDR3 is TGTGCCAGCAGCCCGGGGGGTATCAGTGAGCAGTTCTTC.

The J gene is TRBJ2-7, the V gene TRBV18; 11 bases fit TRBD1. CDR1 is KGHSH and CDR2 is LQKENI in the germline V gene. This CDR3 region has 14 residues. After removal of 3 bases from V and 7 bases from J, the junction contained 5 bases not matched to a gene. The CDR3 DNA follows: TGTGCCAGCTCACCGCCGGGACAGGGGGAGGAGCAGTACTTC. It specifies CASSPPGQGEEQYF.

The V call is TRBV11-3, the J call TRBJ1-6; no definite D call. V lost 0 bases, J lost 7 bases, and 10 bases lay in between. In germline, CDR1 is SGHNT, CDR2 YENEEA. The length of the CDR3 is 15 residues. The DNA for the CDR3 is TGTGCCAGCAGCTTAGATGGACTGTTAAATTCACCCCTCCACTTT. This gives the protein CASSLDGLLNSPLHF.

At least ten counts were recorded for this clonotype. The chain is built from TRBV4-3 and TRBJ2-3, with D perhaps TRBD2 (6 bases). Germline V gene data show CDR1 as LGHNA and CDR2 as YSLEER. Trimming removed 1 base from V and 0 bases from J, with 8 bases in between. The CDR3 is 15 amino acids. The CDR3 DNA follows: TGCGCCAGCAGCCAAGTTCGGGGGAGCACAGATACGCAGTATTTT. This encodes CASSQVRGSTDTQYF.

With regard to this clonotype: Relative to the germline gene, one junction end is altered; a read error may explain this. The rearrangement joins TRBV6-6 to TRBJ1-4; the match to TRBD1 covers 7 bases. This CDR3 has 17 amino acids. From germline, CDR1 is MNHNY and CDR2 SVGAGI (reference sequence). CDR3 DNA sequence: TGTGCCAGCAGTTCCTTAAACAGGGGAGGGTCTAACGAAAAACTGTTTTTT. Amino acid sequence: CASSSLNRGGSNEKLFF.